The clone carrying this TCR beta chain was recorded a few times. Antigen: not known. TCRdb reanalysed the 5' RACE reads using MiXCR and keeps one entry per CDR3 protein. In the table there are more than 250,000 distinct CDR3 sequences, 8% to 9% of which are singletons. Trimming took 6 bases from V and 2 from J; bases not matched to a gene: 5. The V gene's germline CDR1 is SQVTM and CDR2 ANQGSEA. There are 13 residues in the CDR3. This specimen belongs to a study of identical twins. Study-wide findings and caveats: While abundant cord blood beta clonotypes carried fewer insertions, memory repertoires showed no such pattern.

This same sample was also part of a study on yellow fever vaccine responses in identical twins.

The receptor's source is a woman under 30 in good health. V gene TRBV29-1 combines with J gene TRBJ1-1, with TRBD1 identical over 8 bases. The sequenced sample was memory (CD45RO+) T cells sorted from blood. CDR3 amino acids: CSVAPGGNTEAFF. In DNA form, the CDR3 reads TGCAGCGTCGCCCCAGGGGGCAACACTGAAGCTTTCTTT.